This record concerns one T cell receptor (beta chain) sequence. What it binds is unknown. This entry belongs to a study of T cell responses to AZD1222 COVID-19 vaccine. Study outcomes and limitations: Without day 14 samples, only post-peak T cell repertoires were studied. Targeting of unmutated variant regions was reportedly seen in nearly half of spike-specific TCRs. Donors, mostly white British, included more females; clonal diversity was possibly underestimated. Researchers report vaccine-associated CD4 TCRs spanning spike, with dominance at 160-218 and 743-854.

TCRdb keeps only in-frame clones here, not all; method: immunoSEQ multiplex PCR. In the table there are under 50,000 clones, roughly 75% of which are singletons. CDR1 is LNHDA and CDR2 is SQIVND in the germline V gene (reference sequence). Trimming removed 6 bases at V and 0 bases at J, with 12 bases between. The CDR3 extends over 14 amino acids. The chain is built from TRBV19 and TRBJ2-7; possibly TRBD1 for D (5 bases). The TCR was taken from an adult who received the MenACWY meningococcal vaccine as a control. The sequences come from peripheral blood, collected 28 days after the second dose of the MenACWY control vaccine. CDR3 sequence (DNA): TGTGCCAGTAGAGTTTTCAGGGACTCCTACGAGCAGTACTTC. Translated: CASRVFRDSYEQYF.